This T cell receptor beta chain was profiled in a study of blood T cell repertoires in COVID-19. Across the study: Samples of COVID-19 (acute and convalescent) were obtained from the United States, Italy and Spain.

Trimming took 4 bases from V and 3 from J; bases not matched to a gene: 7. The CDR3 is 17 residues long. Germline-derived CDR1 and CDR2 are LGHDT and YNNKEL (reference sequence). The authors' processing: It was from reference gene primer amplification that nucleated cell counts were estimated. Profiling relied on immunoSEQ multiplex PCR, and the TCRdb table lists in-frame clones only, not all of them. The DNA was the basis for D and trimming; V, J and clone size are from that table. Here the sample spans 90,000 or so clones, 89% being singletons. This TCR was sampled from a woman aged 65 to 85 with acute or convalescent COVID-19. Sequencing was done on a sample of peripheral blood. This chain uses TRBV3-1 (or the pseudogene TRBV3-2) with TRBJ2-1, with 12 bases that match TRBD2. CDR3 DNA sequence: TGTGCCAGCAGCCCGACTAGCGGGAGCCCCGTCTACAATGAGCAGTTCTTC. Translated: CASSPTSGSPVYNEQFF.